Below, 18 T cell receptor beta chains from the same sample are listed, as sequenced in a study of cytotoxic CD8 clonotypes in ibrutinib-treated CLL. Only in-frame clones appear in the TCRdb table, and some are missing; sequencing was by immunoSEQ multiplex PCR. The repertoire holds 150,000 or so clones, with 70% to 90% as singletons. Sequenced here: PBMCs, sampled after 24 months of ibrutinib treatment. These receptors were taken from a human donor with chronic lymphocytic leukemia.

The V call is TRBV2, the J call TRBJ1-2, with D tentatively TRBD1 (5 bases). CDR1 is SNHLY and CDR2 is FYNNEI in the germline V gene. CDR3 length: 17 residues. The germline V and J ends were trimmed by 4 bases and 0 bases, with 18 bases remaining between them. CDR3 amino acids: CASSVYPRQNTNYGYTF. CDR3 nucleotides: TGTGCCAGCAGTGTGTACCCGAGACAGAATACTAACTATGGCTACACCTTC.

This clone was picked up one time. The chain has TRBV5-4 and TRBJ2-7, with D perhaps TRBD2 (6 bases). V dropped 0 bases and J dropped 0 bases, with 13 bases sitting between them. In germline, CDR1 is SGHNT, CDR2 YYREEE (reference sequence). The CDR3 runs to 16 residues. In nucleotides, the CDR3 is TGTGCCAGCAGCTTGGCCGCGGGAACTAGCTCCTACGAGCAGTACTTC. Protein sequence: CASSLAAGTSSYEQYF. The variable domain in full, with the rest retrieved from reference TRBV5-4 and TRBJ2-7, is ETGVTQSPTHLIKTRGQQVTLRCSSQSGHNTVSWYQQALGQGPQFIFQYYREEENGRGNFPPRFSGLQFPNYSSELNVNALELDDSALYLCASSLAAGTSSYEQYFGPGTRLTVT.

The chain uses TRBV28 and TRBJ2-6; D is possibly TRBD1 (6 bases). The V end was cut by 6 bases, the J end by 0 bases, with 12 bases between. The germline V gene has CDR1 MDHEN and CDR2 SYDVKM. CDR3 length: 16 amino acids. CDR3: CASRPVQGSGANVLTF. The CDR3 bases are TGTGCCAGCAGACCCGTACAGGGCTCTGGGGCCAACGTCCTGACTTTC.

The chain carries TRBV19 and TRBJ2-6; D perhaps matches TRBD1 (6 bases). Germline CDR1 reads LNHDA; CDR2 reads SQIVND (reference sequence). V lost 6 bases and J 0 bases, leaving 9 bases between the germline ends. This CDR3 has 15 amino acids. DNA for the CDR3: TGTGCCAGTAGGGCAGGGGTCTCTGGGGCCAACGTCCTGACTTTC. Translated, it gives CASRAGVSGANVLTF.

This chain connects TRBV21-1 to TRBJ2-7; the table gives TRBD1 as D, unverified against the DNA. TRBV21-1 is tagged as a pseudogene. CDR3 length: 17 residues. As DNA, the CDR3 is TGTGCCAGCAGCAATTTAACAGGGGGCCGAGTTTCCTACGAGCAGTACTTC. Translation: CASSNLTGGRVSYEQYF.

This clone was observed once. The chain combines TRBV5-1 with TRBJ2-3, with 8 bases aligning to TRBD1. CDR3 length equals 16 residues. Germline lookup yields CDR1 SGHRS and CDR2 YFSETQ. V lost 4 bases to trimming and J lost 4 bases; unmatched junction nucleotides: 11. CDR3 in DNA: TGCGCCAGCAGCCGTATATCAGGGGGCGCTGCAGATACGCAGTATTTT. This sequence encodes CASSRISGGAADTQYF.

The genes are TRBV19 and TRBJ1-1; the D gene is possibly TRBD1 (5 bases). There are 13 residues in the CDR3. Trimming shortened V by 7 bases and J by 0 bases, and 9 bases separated the two germline ends. Germline loops: CDR1 LNHDA, CDR2 SQIVND (reference sequence). Here the CDR3 reads CASKAGMNTEAFF. CDR3 coding DNA: TGTGCCAGTAAGGCAGGGATGAACACTGAAGCTTTCTTT.

V gene TRBV4-1 combines with J gene TRBJ2-1; D remains unclear. V lost 3 bases to trimming and J lost 8 bases, with 11 bases between them. The CDR3 covers 13 residues. The germline V gene encodes CDR1 MGHRA and CDR2 YSYEKL. CDR3 sequence reads: CASSQLNRDEQFF. The CDR3 bases are TGCGCCAGCAGCCAGTTGAATCGGGATGAGCAGTTCTTC.

The rearrangement joins TRBV5-1 to TRBJ1-3; the D is unclear. Germline V gene data show CDR1 as SGHRS and CDR2 as YFSETQ. V was shortened by 2 bases and J by 4 bases, with 13 bases between the two germline ends. The CDR3 consists of 15 residues. The CDR3 is CASSFDIELGNTIYF. In nucleotides, the CDR3 is TGCGCCAGCAGCTTTGACATAGAACTAGGAAACACCATATATTTT.

This chain links TRBV9 with TRBJ2-1; a possible D gene is TRBD1 (7 bases). V was trimmed by 0 bases and J by 8 bases, leaving 21 bases between them. Germline V CDR1 and CDR2: SGDLS, YYNGEE. The CDR3 consists of 17 residues. The CDR3 region has the DNA TGTGCCAGCAGCGTAGATCAGGGGGGAGAGAAGGGAGATGAGCAGTTCTTC. Residues: CASSVDQGGEKGDEQFF.

The rearrangement joins TRBV6-6 to TRBJ1-2; D ambiguous. The ends were cut back, 0 bases at V and 5 bases at J, with 13 bases in the middle. The CDR3 totals 15 residues. Germline V gene data show CDR1 as MNHNY and CDR2 as SVGAGI (reference sequence). The CDR3 coding sequence is TGTGCCAGCAGTTACTCGCCTGGGAAGGGATATGGCTACACCTTC. It encodes CASSYSPGKGYGYTF.

The rearrangement joins TRBV15 to TRBJ2-1, with a tentative D call TRBD2 (5 bases). Trimming took 0 bases from V and 4 from J, leaving 10 bases between them. Germline V lookup: CDR1 LNHNV, CDR2 YYDKDF (reference sequence). The CDR3 length is 15 residues. The CDR3: CATSRDRGKYNEQFF. As DNA, the CDR3 is TGTGCCACCAGCAGAGATCGAGGGAAATACAATGAGCAGTTCTTC.

This chain joins TRBV5-6 and TRBJ2-7, with D perhaps TRBD2 (5 bases). V was trimmed by 0 bases and J by 0 bases, leaving 13 bases between them. The V gene's germline CDR1 is SGHDT and CDR2 YYEEEE. The CDR3 is made up of 16 amino acids. The CDR3, as DNA: TGTGCCAGCAGCTTGGCCTCCAGGAGGAGCTCCTACGAGCAGTACTTC. It codes for CASSLASRRSSYEQYF.

This chain joins TRBV9 and TRBJ2-1; 7 nucleotides line up with TRBD2. Germline values: CDR1 SGDLS, CDR2 YYNGEE. The CDR3 is 16 residues long. Trimming at V came to 0 bases and at J to 1 base, leaving 4 bases not matched to a gene. The CDR3 reads CASSVGGSGSYNEQFF. DNA of the CDR3: TGTGCCAGCAGCGTAGGAGGTAGCGGGTCCTACAATGAGCAGTTCTTC.

The chain combines TRBV28 with TRBJ2-3; the D is unclear. Trimming removed 10 bases from V and 6 bases from J, with 14 bases in between. The CDR3 has 12 amino acids. CDR1 is MDHEN, CDR2 SYDVKM, per germline. The CDR3 DNA reads as TGTGCCACCCTACTTCCGGGCGATACGCAGTATTTT. Translation: CATLLPGDTQYF.

This clone has only a few counts. The chain combines TRBV7-8 with TRBJ1-1; no definite D call. Trimming cost V 1 base and J 0 bases, with 9 bases left between them. Germline CDR1 is SGHVS and CDR2 is FQNEAQ. The CDR3 covers 15 residues. The CDR3 region has the DNA TGTGCCAGCAGCTTAGATCCGACAATGAACACTGAAGCTTTCTTT. It specifies CASSLDPTMNTEAFF.

The chain links TRBV6-1 to TRBJ1-6; D unresolved. V gave up 8 bases and J gave up 6 bases, with 5 bases separating them. CDR1 is MNHNS and CDR2 is SASEGT in the germline V gene. The CDR3 totals 11 residues. In DNA form, the CDR3 reads TGTGCCAGCGGACCTAATTCACCCCTCCACTTT. As protein: CASGPNSPLHF.

This chain uses TRBV5-1 with TRBJ2-1; 12 positions agree with TRBD1. The germline gives CDR1 SGHRS, CDR2 YFSETQ. J was trimmed by 9 bases and V by 1 base; bases with no gene match: 5. This CDR3 region has 15 residues. CDR3: CASSLWDRGPGEQFF. The CDR3 DNA reads TGCGCCAGCAGCTTGTGGGACAGGGGGCCTGGTGAGCAGTTCTTC. The full variable domain, completed using reference TRBV5-1 and TRBJ2-1, is KAGVTQTPRYLIKTRGQQVTLSCSPISGHRSVSWYQQTPGQGLQFLFEYFSETQRNKGNFPGRFSGRQFSNSRSEMNVSTLELGDSALYLCASSLWDRGPGEQFFGPGTRLTVL.